This record concerns one TCR beta chain sequence. Looked up from germline, CDR1 is KGHSH and CDR2 is LQKENI. The CDR3 has 14 amino acids. Trimming cost V 1 base and J 2 bases, with 9 bases left between them. The entry originates in a study of Ad26.COV2.S vaccination and SARS-CoV-2 variants. Study overall: A COV1001 Ad26.COV2.S trial-arm participant provided the sample. The study gave Ad26.COV2.S intramuscularly, once or twice 56 days apart.

The table came from immunoSEQ multiplex PCR; TCRdb's copy has only in-frame clones and leaves some out. This sample yields roughly 350,000 clones, of which more than 75% are seen a single time; roughly 3.1% belongs to the top ten. The treatment: some 20 received Ad26.COV2.S at low or high dose, single or two shots; five or six received placebo; per-sample allocation not given. The samples were gathered on day 63 after the first injection of vaccine or placebo. Vaccination used an Ad26 vector expressing Wuhan-strain SARS-CoV-2 spike. This sequence originates from a person aged 18 to 59 who received the Ad26.COV2.S COVID-19 vaccine or a placebo. The sample consisted of peripheral blood, taken in a trial of Ad26.COV2.S vaccine versus placebo. The rearrangement uses TRBV18 and TRBJ2-7, with D possibly matching TRBD1 (6 bases). The CDR3 DNA sequence: TGTGCCAGCTCACCACGGACAGAGGCCTACGAGCAGTACTTC. Its protein is CASSPRTEAYEQYF.